This T cell receptor beta chain was profiled in a study of control samples from healthy donors and cancer patients. TCRdb's table, derived via immunoSEQ multiplex PCR, lists solely in-frame clones and lacks some. This table holds 160,000 or so clones, around 94% found once. Notes on this clone: Relative to the germline gene, one junction end is altered; a read error may explain this. This sample also contains other DNA sequences that code for the same CDR3.

The source material was PBMCs. This clonotype was sampled from a man aged 55-75 years with colorectal cancer.

CDR3 amino acids: CASRNLGEAFF. The CDR3 coding sequence is TGTGCCAGTAGGAACCTCGGGGAAGCCTTCTTT. V and J are TRBV19 and TRBJ1-1; D call uncertain. This CDR3 is 11 amino acids long. The germline CDR1 and CDR2 sequences are LNHDA and SQIVND (reference sequence).